Presented here are 31 T cell receptor beta chains from one specimen sequenced in a study of blood T cell repertoires in COVID-19. Sequencing used immunoSEQ multiplex PCR; TCRdb keeps in-frame clones, though not all of them. The sample yields around 15,000 clones, roughly 89% seen once. Input material: peripheral blood. These receptor sequences come from a man in his 60s with acute or convalescent COVID-19.

The V gene is TRBV19, the J gene TRBJ2-2, with a tentative D call TRBD1 (7 bases). The germline gives CDR1 LNHDA, CDR2 SQIVND (reference sequence). This CDR3 is built from 14 residues. Trimming pared 5 bases from V and 5 bases from J, leaving 12 bases between. Here the CDR3 DNA reads TGTGCCAGTAGTGGAGGGGGCTGGACCGGGGAGCTGTTTTTT. Its protein is CASSGGGWTGELFF.

The chain couples TRBV6-5 to TRBJ1-1; the D is unclear. Trimming cost V 7 bases and J 4 bases, with 13 bases left between them. Germline CDR1 is MNHEY and CDR2 is SVGAGI. This CDR3 region has 13 residues. CDR3 sequence (DNA): TGTGCCAGCACCGGGGTTGCGGGCACTGAAGCTTTCTTT. Translating gives CASTGVAGTEAFF.

This clone came up once. This chain links TRBV28 with TRBJ1-5, with D uncertain. CDR1 and CDR2 (germline): MDHEN, SYDVKM. The CDR3 consists of 11 residues. V was pared by 6 bases and J by 9 bases, with 9 bases between. CDR3: CASSPIGPQHF. CDR3 nucleotide sequence: TGTGCCAGCAGCCCAATCGGGCCCCAGCATTTT.

The chain joins TRBV5-4 to TRBJ2-5; a weak D match, TRBD1 (6 bases). V was trimmed by 4 bases and J by 4 bases, leaving 11 bases between them. The germline V gene encodes CDR1 SGHNT and CDR2 YYREEE (reference sequence). The CDR3 is 13 amino acids. The CDR3 DNA sequence: TGTGCCAGCAGCAGGACAGAAGGAGAGACCCAGTACTTC. The encoded protein is CASSRTEGETQYF.

The chain joins TRBV23-1 to TRBJ1-5, with 7 positions matching TRBD1. TRBV23-1 is classed as an ORF, of uncertain function. The CDR3 contains 15 residues. Trimming removed 1 base from V and 5 bases from J; junction bases left unmatched: 5. The CDR3 sequence is CASSQWRGQDQPQHF. CDR3 DNA: TGCGCCAGCAGTCAATGGAGGGGGCAAGATCAGCCCCAGCATTTT.

The V gene is TRBV18, the J gene TRBJ1-2, with 9 bases aligning to TRBD1. The ends lost 3 bases at V and 8 bases at J; junction bases unmatched: 7. The CDR3 runs to 14 residues. The germline CDR1 and CDR2 sequences are KGHSH and LQKENI. The CDR3 here is CASSPGQGSEGYTF. CDR3 nucleotides: TGTGCCAGCTCACCGGGACAGGGATCGGAAGGCTACACCTTC.

J is TRBJ2-2 and V is TRBV7-8; 7 bases match TRBD1. Per germline, CDR1 SGHVS and CDR2 FQNEAQ. This CDR3 comprises 18 residues. Losses at the gene ends were 4 bases for V and 1 base for J; bases not matched to a gene: 12. CDR3 DNA sequence: TGTGCCAGCAGCTCGTTAGGCGCCAGGACAGGGAACACCGGGGAGCTGTTTTTT. Translating it yields CASSSLGARTGNTGELFF. Based on the CDR3 plus reference TRBV7-8 and TRBJ2-2, the full variable domain is GAGVSQSPRYKVAKRGQDVALRCDPISGHVSLFWYQQALGQGPEFLTYFQNEAQLDKSGLPSDRFFAERPEGSVSTLKIQRTQQEDSAVYLCASSSLGARTGNTGELFFGEGSRLTVL.

V is TRBV6-4 and J is TRBJ2-7, with D uncertain. V lost 6 bases and J lost 5, with 8 bases in between. The CDR3 extends over 11 amino acids. CDR1 is MRHNA and CDR2 is SNTAGT in the germline V gene. The CDR3 spells CASRREDEQYF. CDR3 in DNA: TGTGCCAGCAGGCGAGAAGACGAGCAGTACTTC.

This sequence joins TRBV18 and TRBJ2-1; D is possibly TRBD2 (7 bases). Germline lookup yields CDR1 KGHSH and CDR2 LQKENI. V gave up 1 base and J gave up 6 bases, with 10 bases separating them. CDR3 length: 14 amino acids. The CDR3 loop reads CASSPRRGRNEQFF. The CDR3 coding sequence is TGTGCCAGCTCACCACGGCGGGGGCGCAATGAGCAGTTCTTC.

V is TRBV5-1 and J is TRBJ1-2, with a tentative D call TRBD1 (5 bases). The length of the CDR3 is 13 residues. Germline-derived CDR1 and CDR2 are SGHRS and YFSETQ. Trimming left V 1 base short and J 4 bases short, with 8 bases between. CDR3 bases: TGCGCCAGCAGCTTGCAGGGTGCCTATGGCTACACCTTC. Its protein is CASSLQGAYGYTF.

The chain is built from TRBV30 and TRBJ2-2, with D possibly TRBD1 on 7 matching bases. CDR1 and CDR2 (germline): GTSNPN, SVGIG (reference sequence). CDR3 size: 17 residues. The V gene lost 4 bases and the J gene lost 1 base, with 19 bases spanning the gap. CDR3 in amino acids: CAWKRASTGRNTGELFF. The CDR3 coding sequence is TGTGCCTGGAAGCGGGCTTCGACAGGGAGGAACACCGGGGAGCTGTTTTTT.

This chain uses TRBV2 with TRBJ1-5; TRBD1 matches at 7 bases. V shed 2 bases, J shed 7 bases, and the junction held 8 bases outside the gene matches. Germline CDR1 reads SNHLY; CDR2 reads FYNNEI. The CDR3 sequence is 15 residues long. The CDR3 sequence is CASSEKTGEQQPQHF. CDR3 sequence (DNA): TGTGCCAGCAGTGAAAAAACAGGGGAGCAACAGCCCCAGCATTTT.

The J gene is TRBJ2-5, the V gene TRBV19, with no clear D. Germline CDR1 is LNHDA and CDR2 is SQIVND (reference sequence). This CDR3 contains 13 residues. Trimming took 3 bases from V and 4 from J, leaving 9 bases between them. CDR3 loop: CASSMRYLETQYF. CDR3 coding DNA: TGTGCCAGTAGTATGAGGTATTTAGAGACCCAGTACTTC.

The gene calls are TRBV19 and TRBJ2-5; TRBD2 matches at 10 bases. V was pared by 5 bases and J by 4 bases, with 4 bases of the junction left unmatched. The germline gives CDR1 LNHDA, CDR2 SQIVND (reference sequence). The CDR3 sequence is 14 residues long. In DNA form, the CDR3 reads TGTGCCAGTAGTGCCCGACTAGCGGGAGAGACCCAGTACTTC. It codes for CASSARLAGETQYF.

The rearrangement links TRBV15 to TRBJ2-5; 10 bases fit TRBD2. V gave up 6 bases and J gave up 5 bases; unmatched junction bases: 9. This CDR3 region has 15 residues. Germline V lookup: CDR1 LNHNV, CDR2 YYDKDF (reference sequence). CDR3 nucleotides: TGTGCCACCAGTCCCGAGCGGGGGGGAGGGGAGACCCAGTACTTC. Translating gives CATSPERGGGETQYF.

This clone was seen more than once but under ten times. This chain links TRBV18 with TRBJ1-1; D remains ambiguous. The V end lost 6 bases, the J end lost 5 bases, and 13 bases lay between the germline ends. Germline V gene lookup returns CDR1 KGHSH and CDR2 LQKENI. The CDR3 consists of 13 residues. The CDR3: CASSLAEGTEAFF. CDR3 DNA sequence: TGTGCCAGCTCCCTAGCAGAGGGAACTGAAGCTTTCTTT. Full variable domain (remainder filled in from reference TRBV18 and TRBJ1-1): NAGVMQNPRHLVRRRGQEARLRCSPMKGHSHVYWYRQLPEEGLKFMVYLQKENIIDESGMPKERFSAEFPKEGPSILRIQQVVRGDSAAYFCASSLAEGTEAFFGQGTRLTVV.

This sequence joins TRBV6-5 and TRBJ2-2; TRBD1 matches at 7 bases. Trimming at V came to 6 bases and at J to 4 bases, leaving 5 bases not matched to a gene. The CDR3 has 14 residues. Per germline, CDR1 MNHEY and CDR2 SVGAGI. CDR3 in amino acids: CASRHRQGTGELFF. Here the CDR3 DNA reads TGTGCCAGCAGACATAGACAGGGCACCGGGGAGCTGTTTTTT.

Here the CDR3 DNA reads TGTGCCATCAGTGAGGGTGCGGACAGGGGTCCTGGCTACACCTTC. Its translation is CAISEGADRGPGYTF. The chain links TRBV10-3 to TRBJ1-2; 9 bases match TRBD1. The CDR3 consists of 15 residues. Germline CDR1 is ENHRY and CDR2 is SYGVKD. Losses at the gene ends were 2 bases for V and 7 bases for J; bases not matched to a gene: 8.

The genes are TRBV11-2 and TRBJ1-1; perhaps TRBD1 as D (5 bases). Germline V gene sequence: CDR1 SGHAT, CDR2 FQNNGV. The CDR3 loop spans 18 amino acids. Trimming left V 5 bases short and J 0 bases short, with 22 bases between. DNA of the CDR3: TGTGCCAGCAGCGCGAGTTCTAACAGGTTATACATGAACACTGAAGCTTTCTTT. This gives the protein CASSASSNRLYMNTEAFF.

The chain uses TRBV5-6 and TRBJ1-1, with TRBD1 as a possible D gene (5 bases). CDR1 is SGHDT, CDR2 YYEEEE, per germline. The CDR3 loop spans 13 amino acids. V gave up 6 bases and J gave up 3 bases, with 12 bases separating them. The CDR3 region has the DNA TGTGCCAGCAACCTTAAAGGGGACACTGAAGCTTTCTTT. As protein: CASNLKGDTEAFF.

The V gene is TRBV19, the J gene TRBJ2-1, with 12 nucleotides matching TRBD2. The CDR3 loop spans 17 amino acids. Per germline, CDR1 LNHDA and CDR2 SQIVND (reference sequence). Trimming removed 0 bases from V and 6 bases from J; junction bases left unmatched: 6. The chain's CDR3 is CASSIDLRLAGANEQFF. Here the CDR3 DNA reads TGTGCCAGTAGTATAGATTTGAGACTAGCGGGGGCCAATGAGCAGTTCTTC.

This clone appeared once. The chain employs TRBV30 and TRBJ1-2; D might be TRBD1 (6 bases). The V end was cut by 0 bases, the J end by 8 bases, with 10 bases between. This CDR3 has 12 residues. Germline loops: CDR1 GTSNPN, CDR2 SVGIG (reference sequence). The DNA for the CDR3 is TGTGCCTGGAGTGTGTCTAGGGGGGGCTACACCTTC. Amino acids: CAWSVSRGGYTF.

By sample share, this clone is large. The chain combines TRBV7-9 with TRBJ1-4; the D is unclear. The CDR3 extends over 14 amino acids. CDR1 is SEHNR, CDR2 FQNEAQ, per germline (reference sequence). The germline V and J ends were trimmed by 1 base and 11 bases, with 14 bases remaining between them. CDR3 amino acids: CASSLDPTTVKLFF. In nucleotides, the CDR3 is TGTGCCAGCAGCTTAGATCCCACTACGGTGAAACTGTTTTTT.

The chain recombines TRBV5-8 with TRBJ1-2; TRBD1 agrees at 7 bases. Germline trimming cut 0 bases from V and 8 bases from J; bases unmatched to any gene: 13. This CDR3 spans 16 amino acids. The germline V gene has CDR1 SGHTS and CDR2 YDEGEE. CDR3 region: CASSLEDRIPTGGYTF. The CDR3 coding sequence is TGTGCCAGCAGCTTGGAGGACAGGATTCCTACGGGCGGCTACACCTTC.

The CDR3 DNA reads as TGTGCCACCAGTACCCGGACAGGGTGGGATGAGCAGTTCTTC. It yields the protein CATSTRTGWDEQFF. The chain recombines TRBV24-1 with TRBJ2-1; 8 positions match TRBD1. There are 14 residues in the CDR3. Trimming took 6 bases from V and 8 from J; bases not matched to a gene: 8. The germline gives CDR1 KGHDR, CDR2 SFDVKD.

The count of this clone is one. The chain combines TRBV5-1 with TRBJ2-7; 7 nucleotides line up with TRBD2. The CDR3 consists of 13 residues. Looked up from germline, CDR1 is SGHRS and CDR2 is YFSETQ. Trimming removed 4 bases from V and 1 base from J; junction bases left unmatched: 2. The CDR3 loop is CASSSSGSYEQYF. DNA of the CDR3: TGCGCCAGCAGCAGTAGCGGGTCCTACGAGCAGTACTTC.

The rearrangement uses TRBV9 and TRBJ2-1; the match to TRBD2 covers 10 bases. Germline V gene lookup returns CDR1 SGDLS and CDR2 YYNGEE. V was clipped by 1 base and J by 6 bases; unmatched bases: 1. CDR3 length: 14 amino acids. The CDR3 DNA reads as TGTGCCAGCAGCGTACTAGCGGGAGCCAATGAGCAGTTCTTC. Its protein is CASSVLAGANEQFF.

V gene TRBV18 combines with J gene TRBJ2-1; TRBD2 is a possible D gene (5 bases). From germline, CDR1 is KGHSH and CDR2 LQKENI. The CDR3 is 14 amino acids. V lost 3 bases and J 8 bases, leaving 14 bases between the germline ends. The CDR3 DNA reads TGTGCCAGCTCACCTTCGGCGGGTATCGATGAGCAGTTCTTC. It specifies CASSPSAGIDEQFF.

Note on this clone: The junction differs from germline at one of its ends, possibly a read error. This sequence joins TRBV20-1 and TRBJ1-1, with D uncertain. The length of the CDR3 is 11 residues. CDR1 DFQATT and CDR2 SNEGSKA come from the germline V gene (reference sequence). CDR3 sequence: CSARGGTEAFF. The DNA of the CDR3 is TGCAGTGCCAGAGGAGGGACTGAAGCTTTCTTT.

This clone was found once. V is TRBV3-1 (or the pseudogene TRBV3-2) and J is TRBJ1-6; weak D call: TRBD1 (5 bases). The CDR3 has 15 residues. Deletions cut 2 bases from V and 7 bases from J, with 12 bases between. Looked up from germline, CDR1 is LGHDT and CDR2 is YNNKEL (reference sequence). CDR3 protein: CASSQRGGVNSPLHF. CDR3 DNA: TGTGCCAGCAGCCAACGCGGGGGTGTAAATTCACCCCTCCACTTT.

The chain couples TRBV28 to TRBJ2-5; D call uncertain. CDR1 is MDHEN and CDR2 is SYDVKM in the germline V gene. The CDR3 runs 15 residues. Deletions cut 6 bases from V and 2 bases from J, with 16 bases between. The CDR3: CASRKRSERQETQYF. The CDR3 DNA reads TGTGCCAGCAGGAAAAGGAGCGAAAGACAAGAGACCCAGTACTTC.